The rows below give T cell receptor beta chains drawn from one sample of a study of vaccination and CD4 T cells after COVID-19. For these receptors, no antigen is known. One entry per CDR3 protein results from TCRdb running MiXCR on the PCR reads. The sample carries about 9,100 distinct CDR3 sequences, about 67% recorded once. The sample consisted of CD4+ T cells from blood, cultured in vitro. The source of these receptors is a human donor who had recovered from COVID-19. The conserved cysteine and the conserved F or W are not part of the CDR3 here. A clone size is listed for some rows: how often the clone was seen (once, few, many), or a class if it is expanded.

TRBJ2-2	-	TRBV6-2/TRBV6-3	ASSLRLAGIGTGELF
TRBJ1-4	-	TRBV27	ASSAGGGKLF
TRBJ1-6	-	TRBV20-1	SAREGNSNSPLH
TRBJ2-7	-	TRBV10-1	ASSAGSYPSSYEQY
TRBJ2-7	-	TRBV19	ASSSGTGGEQY
TRBJ2-5	-	TRBV28	ASSSDRVRGAQY
TRBJ1-2	-	TRBV28	ASSLQRRDGYT
TRBJ2-7	-	TRBV7-2	ASSLSGSSYEQY
TRBJ2-1	-	TRBV5-5	ASSQDSGQGALNEQF
TRBJ1-2	-	TRBV6-1	ASSQTATYGYT
TRBJ1-6	-	TRBV19	ASSFRTGYDDSPLH
TRBJ2-7	-	TRBV5-4	ASSPDREVGEQY
TRBJ2-3	-	TRBV4-2	ASSPGTGDTDTQY
TRBJ1-6	-	TRBV21-1	ASSKETGDNSPLH
TRBJ2-7	once	TRBV7-9	ASSSWDRAKQY
TRBJ1-4	-	TRBV28	AARETGVGKLF
TRBJ2-2	once	TRBV6-4	ASSDQDTGELF
TRBJ1-5	-	TRBV6-1	ASRERDYSNQPQH
TRBJ2-3	-	TRBV19	ASSISTDTQY
TRBJ2-6	-	TRBV6-5	ASSSPRDRGPQSSGANVLT
TRBJ1-1	few	TRBV6-1	ASSRGRSNTEAF
TRBJ1-2	-	TRBV7-2	ASSLAGTDANYGYT
TRBJ1-1	-	TRBV19	ASSSDRRIAVTGEAF
TRBJ1-1	-	TRBV11-2	ASSLDRESRAF
TRBJ1-1	-	TRBV28	ASSLDSYTEAF
TRBJ1-1	-	TRBV28	ASSPPRTGTEAF
TRBJ1-6	-	TRBV25-1	ASSEAGHNSPLH
TRBJ1-1	few	TRBV6-2/TRBV6-3	ASQSDRRNTEAF
TRBJ1-5	few	TRBV27	ASSVGQPPTAQH
TRBJ1-1	few	TRBV20-1	SARRGNTEAF
TRBJ2-3	-	TRBV2	ASSEAFRDRSTDTQY
TRBJ2-7	once	TRBV30	AWSRRFGEQY
TRBJ2-7	few	TRBV20-1	SAREASGGTSYEQY
TRBJ1-2	few	TRBV7-8	ASSLTGDGYT
TRBJ1-2	-	TRBV11-3	ASSRDRAYGYT
TRBJ2-3	-	TRBV19	ATRGTSTDTQY
TRBJ1-6	-	TRBV11-3	ASSSDRASPLH
TRBJ2-7	-	TRBV7-9	ASSLEVGEQY
TRBJ2-3	-	TRBV20-1	SGISELGRRDTQY
TRBJ1-5	-	TRBV6-5	ASSYSIGQPQH
TRBJ2-1	-	TRBV7-9	ASSLAGPVRDNEQF
TRBJ1-5	-	TRBV6-1	ASSTLSPSAQH
TRBJ2-5	medium-sized	TRBV11-2	ASSSLRERETQY
TRBJ1-2	few	TRBV27	ASSSVQAGPYGYT
TRBJ2-7	-	TRBV11-3	ASSLIRGDSYEQY
TRBJ2-3	-	TRBV6-1	ASSERLDPTQY
TRBJ2-5	-	TRBV5-1	ASSFSTLLAGVRETQY
TRBJ2-7	-	TRBV24-1	ATSDGTIYEQY
TRBJ1-5	-	TRBV10-2	ASKQGAWNQPQH
TRBJ2-3	-	TRBV19	ASSMGRSTDTQY
TRBJ2-7	-	TRBV6-7	ASSYSTSPGRYEQY
TRBJ2-2	-	TRBV7-2	ASSLVRANTGELF
TRBJ2-3	-	TRBV19	ASRAGGTTDTQY
TRBJ2-3	few	TRBV20-1	SARPGGDTQY
TRBJ2-3	-	TRBV7-9	ASSLLAWGRTDTQY
TRBJ2-3	-	TRBV5-4	ASTEGGSSTDTQY
TRBJ1-3	once	TRBV11-3	ASSLHGNTIY
TRBJ1-2	-	TRBV7-9	ASSLEAGLHGYT
TRBJ2-3	-	TRBV24-1	ATSDQSGQGSTDTQY